The clone carrying this TCR beta chain was found many times. These data belong to a study of human T cells and chemical hapten exposure. Time point of the sample: healthy volunteer bleed at 2 weeks. Unseparated into fractions, whole blood served as the source from which total RNA was extracted. Individual cDNA molecules each carried unique molecular identifiers attached by the library. As processed by the authors: With a range of about 23,224 to 750,000, the median per sample was around 96,000 TCRs. TCRdb called the RACE reads again in MiXCR, with one record for every CDR3 protein. The V and J calls shown here were made by TCRdb, not taken from the authors' results. This sample has tens of thousands of distinct CDR3 sequences, with 4.3% found just once. The sample comprised whole blood. The sequence was collected from a female donor in good health. Some clones in this sample may be carry-over from other donors' samples.

The chain's CDR3 is CASSQGLMSGGADTQYF. The CDR3 DNA reads TGCGCCAGCAGCCAGGGCTTGATGAGCGGGGGTGCAGATACGCAGTATTTT. This chain links TRBV4-3 with TRBJ2-3, with 8 bases identical to TRBD2. V was clipped by 3 bases and J by 4 bases; unmatched bases: 12. The CDR3 contains 17 residues. In germline, CDR1 is LGHNA, CDR2 YSLEER.